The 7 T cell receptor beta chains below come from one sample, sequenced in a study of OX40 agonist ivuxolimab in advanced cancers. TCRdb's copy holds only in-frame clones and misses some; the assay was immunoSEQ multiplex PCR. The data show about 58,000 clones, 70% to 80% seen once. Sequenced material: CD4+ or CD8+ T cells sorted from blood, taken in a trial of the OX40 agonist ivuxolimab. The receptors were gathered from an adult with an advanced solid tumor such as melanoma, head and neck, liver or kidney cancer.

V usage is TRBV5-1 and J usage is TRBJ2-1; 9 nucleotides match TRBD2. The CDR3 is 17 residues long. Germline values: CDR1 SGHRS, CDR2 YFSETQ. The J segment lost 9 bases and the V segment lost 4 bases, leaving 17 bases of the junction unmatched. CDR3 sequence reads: CASSNLGSSLAGSEQFF. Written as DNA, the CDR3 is TGCGCCAGCAGCAACCTAGGGAGTAGCCTAGCGGGAAGTGAGCAGTTCTTC.

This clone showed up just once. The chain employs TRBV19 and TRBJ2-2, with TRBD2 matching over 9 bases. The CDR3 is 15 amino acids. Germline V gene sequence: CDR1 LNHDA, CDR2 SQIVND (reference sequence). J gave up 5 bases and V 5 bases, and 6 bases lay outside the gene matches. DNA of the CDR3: TGTGCCAGTAGTCCGGGACTAGCTTCGACCGGGGAGCTGTTTTTT. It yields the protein CASSPGLASTGELFF.

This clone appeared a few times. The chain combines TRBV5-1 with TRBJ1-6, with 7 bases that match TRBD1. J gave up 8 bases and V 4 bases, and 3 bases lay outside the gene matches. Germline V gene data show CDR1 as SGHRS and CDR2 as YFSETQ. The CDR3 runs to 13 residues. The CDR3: CASSPTGDSPLHF. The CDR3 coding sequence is TGCGCCAGCAGCCCAACAGGGGATTCACCCCTCCACTTT.

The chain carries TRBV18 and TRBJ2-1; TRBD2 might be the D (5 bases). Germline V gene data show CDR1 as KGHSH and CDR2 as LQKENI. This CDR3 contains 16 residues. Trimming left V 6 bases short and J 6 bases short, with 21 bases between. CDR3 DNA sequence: TGTGCCAGCTCTCGCACCACGTCCGGGAACCTCAATGAGCAGTTCTTC. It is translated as CASSRTTSGNLNEQFF.

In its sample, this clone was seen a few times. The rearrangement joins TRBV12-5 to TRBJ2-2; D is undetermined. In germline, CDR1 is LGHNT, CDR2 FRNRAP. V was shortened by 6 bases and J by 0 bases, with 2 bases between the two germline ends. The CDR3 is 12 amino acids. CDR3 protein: CASGANTGELFF. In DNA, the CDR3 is TGTGCTAGTGGGGCGAACACCGGGGAGCTGTTTTTT.

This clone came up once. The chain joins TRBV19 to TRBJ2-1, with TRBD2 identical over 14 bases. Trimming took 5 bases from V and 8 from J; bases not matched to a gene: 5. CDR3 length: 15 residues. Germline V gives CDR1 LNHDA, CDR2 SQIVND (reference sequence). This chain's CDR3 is CASSSGLAGVDEQFF. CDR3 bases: TGTGCCAGTAGTTCGGGACTAGCGGGAGTCGATGAGCAGTTCTTC.

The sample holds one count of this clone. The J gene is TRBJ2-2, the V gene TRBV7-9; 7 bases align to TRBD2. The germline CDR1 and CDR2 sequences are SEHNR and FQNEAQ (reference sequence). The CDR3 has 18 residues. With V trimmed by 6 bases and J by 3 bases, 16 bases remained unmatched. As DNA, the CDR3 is TGTGCCAGCAGGCTACAAAAATCCTTGGGGAGGGACACCGGGGAGCTGTTTTTT. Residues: CASRLQKSLGRDTGELFF.